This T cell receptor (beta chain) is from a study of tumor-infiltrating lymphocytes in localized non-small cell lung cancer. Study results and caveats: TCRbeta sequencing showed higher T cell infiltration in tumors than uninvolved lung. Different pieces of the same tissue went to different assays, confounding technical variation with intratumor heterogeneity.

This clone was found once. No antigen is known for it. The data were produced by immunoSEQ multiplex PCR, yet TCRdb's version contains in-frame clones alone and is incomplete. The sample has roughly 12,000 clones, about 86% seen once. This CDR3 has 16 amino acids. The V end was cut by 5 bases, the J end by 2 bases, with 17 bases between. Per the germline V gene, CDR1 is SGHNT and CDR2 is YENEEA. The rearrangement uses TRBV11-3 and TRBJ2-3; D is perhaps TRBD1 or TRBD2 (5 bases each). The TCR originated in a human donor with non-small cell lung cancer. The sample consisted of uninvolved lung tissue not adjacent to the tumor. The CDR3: CASSQGTLDTTDTQYF. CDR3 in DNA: TGTGCCAGCAGCCAAGGGACCTTAGACACCACAGATACGCAGTATTTT.